The 2 T cell receptor beta chains reported below all come from one sample, sequenced in a study of blood T cells in healthy people across ages. For the second PCR, which ran for roughly 6 to 12 cycles, a sample-barcoded 5' primer and a J-beta primer mix were used. MiXCR was run by TCRdb on the 5' RACE reads, yielding one entry per CDR3 protein. The sample has over 1,500,000 distinct CDR3 sequences, about 49% seen once. The source material was blood. Receptors were obtained from a woman aged 40 to 49 in good health.

The genes are TRBV24-1 and TRBJ2-7; no clear D gene. CDR3 length: 16 amino acids. CDR1 and CDR2 from the germline V gene are KGHDR and SFDVKD. V was clipped by 3 bases and J by 0 bases, with 14 bases between them. CDR3 protein: CATSDPGRLSSYEQYF. The CDR3 bases are TGTGCCACCAGTGATCCCGGACGGTTGAGCTCCTACGAGCAGTACTTC.

The chain combines TRBV20-1 with TRBJ1-5, with 7 nucleotides matching TRBD1. Germline V gives CDR1 DFQATT, CDR2 SNEGSKA (reference sequence). V lost 6 bases and J lost 5; bases outside the gene matches: 10. The CDR3 length is 14 residues. The CDR3 nucleotides read TGCAGTGCCTCCCCCTGGGACAGCGATCAGCCCCAGCATTTT. Encoded protein: CSASPWDSDQPQHF.